This is a list of T cell receptor beta chains from one sample in a study of blood T cell repertoires in COVID-19. Clones were read by immunoSEQ multiplex PCR, and TCRdb kept only the in-frame ones, dropping some. The sample lists tens of thousands of clones, just over 85% occurring once. Specimen: peripheral blood. The receptor set was obtained from a man aged 45-65 years with active COVID-19. Each CDR3 is given with its conserved first and last residue. The D gene is left open where the match is weak. The size entry is marked missing in some rows and otherwise reads once, few, many or a size class.

- TRBJ2-1 TRBV7-2 TRBD2 CASSSLGLAGSNEQFF TGTGCCAGCAGTTCCCTCGGACTAGCGGGATCCAATGAGCAGTTCTTC
once TRBJ1-2 TRBV7-9 TRBD1 CASSWDRAGYTF TGTGCCAGCAGCTGGGACAGGGCTGGCTACACCTTC
- TRBJ1-1 TRBV23-1 TRBD1 CASSYRLHLQGAGSNTEAFF TGCGCCAGCAGTTACCGACTGCACCTTCAGGGGGCAGGGAGCAACACTGAAGCTTTCTTT
- TRBJ1-6 TRBV29-1 - CSVSVREGSPLHF TGCAGCGTCTCCGTCCGAGAGGGTTCACCCCTCCACTTT
- TRBJ2-2 TRBV9 TRBD2 CASGRASLNTGELFF TGTGCCAGCGGGAGGGCTAGCCTAAACACCGGGGAGCTGTTTTTT
- TRBJ1-2 TRBV15 TRBD1 CATRGTGELSYGYTF TGTGCCACCAGGGGGACAGGGGAACTATCCTATGGCTACACCTTC
- TRBJ2-1 TRBV7-9 - CASSLGQSPSYNEQFF TGTGCCAGCAGCTTAGGGCAGTCTCCATCCTACAATGAGCAGTTCTTC
- TRBJ1-1 TRBV11-3 - CASSLEESTEAFF TGTGCCAGCAGCTTAGAGGAGTCCACTGAAGCTTTCTTT
- TRBJ1-2 TRBV4-1 - CASSQHTSGGGYGYTF TGCGCCAGCAGCCAGCACACGAGCGGGGGGGGTTATGGCTACACCTTC
- TRBJ1-1 TRBV27 - CASTKTEAFF TGTGCCAGCACCAAAACTGAAGCTTTCTTT
- TRBJ2-2 TRBV29-1 - CSVEEAGANTGELFF TGCAGCGTTGAAGAGGCAGGGGCGAACACCGGGGAGCTGTTTTTT
- TRBJ1-1 TRBV18 - CASSEGQPRGAFF TGTGCCAGCTCAGAGGGGCAGCCCAGGGGAGCTTTCTTT
- TRBJ2-3 TRBV7-6 TRBD2 CASSLGLAGGADTQYF TGTGCCAGCAGCTTAGGGCTAGCGGGGGGCGCAGATACGCAGTATTTT
- TRBJ1-3 TRBV5-1 - CASSLEHPGNTIYF TGCGCCAGCAGCTTGGAACACCCTGGAAACACCATATATTTT
- TRBJ1-6 TRBV5-5 - CASSLDRVRSPLHF TGTGCCAGCAGCTTGGACAGGGTGCGCTCACCCCTCCACTTT
- TRBJ1-4 TRBV28 - CASRGGGVLIKLFF TGTGCCAGCAGGGGGGGAGGGGTATTGATAAAACTGTTTTTT
- TRBJ1-3 TRBV6-2/TRBV6-3 TRBD1 CASSQLSTGSGNTIYF TGTGCCAGCAGCCAACTATCGACAGGGTCTGGAAACACCATATATTTT
few TRBJ1-3 TRBV6-5 TRBD1 CASRRQGAGGNTIYF TGTGCCAGCAGAAGACAGGGGGCAGGTGGAAACACCATATATTTT
- TRBJ2-1 TRBV3-1/TRBV3-2 - CASSQAAGHQDYYYNEQFF TGTGCCAGCAGCCAAGCCGCCGGACACCAGGACTACTATTACAATGAGCAGTTCTTC
- TRBJ2-2 TRBV11-2 - CASSLWTTSGELFF TGTGCCAGCAGCTTATGGACTACGTCCGGGGAGCTGTTTTTT
- TRBJ2-7 TRBV12-3/TRBV12-4 - CASSLTVYEQYF TGTGCCAGCAGTTTGACAGTCTACGAGCAGTACTTC
- TRBJ1-4 TRBV25-1 TRBD1 CASSRSGTGEEKLFF TGTGCCAGCAGCCGATCCGGGACAGGGGAAGAAAAACTGTTTTTT
- TRBJ1-3 TRBV14 - CASSQDLGRTPDSGNTIYF TGTGCCAGCAGCCAAGATTTAGGGAGGACCCCCGACTCTGGAAACACCATATATTTT
- TRBJ2-1 TRBV6-6 TRBD1 CASSSGQGRMQFF TGTGCCAGCAGTTCCGGACAGGGGAGGATGCAGTTCTTC
- TRBJ2-7 TRBV5-6 - CASSPKGFSSYEQYF TGTGCCAGCAGCCCTAAGGGGTTTAGCTCCTACGAGCAGTACTTC
- TRBJ2-2 TRBV7-2 - CASSSSGRNTGELFF TGTGCCAGCAGCTCCTCGGGAAGGAACACCGGGGAGCTGTTTTTT
once TRBJ2-1 TRBV11-2 - CASSSGLEQFF TGTGCCAGCAGCTCAGGACTTGAGCAGTTCTTC
- TRBJ2-1 TRBV2 TRBD2 CASSETSGRDPYEQFF TGTGCCAGCAGTGAAACTAGCGGGAGGGACCCGTATGAGCAGTTCTTC
- TRBJ2-7 TRBV4-1 TRBD2 CASSQTSSGGYEQYF TGCGCCAGCAGCCAAACGTCTAGCGGGGGCTACGAGCAGTACTTC
- TRBJ1-6 TRBV5-1 - CASRPGDLWSTYNSPLHF TGCGCCAGCCGCCCAGGGGATCTTTGGAGTACCTATAATTCACCCCTCCACTTT
- TRBJ2-7 TRBV3-1/TRBV3-2 - CASSPSRLDGNEQYF TGTGCCAGCAGCCCCTCAAGACTAGACGGTAACGAGCAGTACTTC
- TRBJ2-3 TRBV7-8 - CASSFHGTDTQYF TGTGCCAGCAGCTTCCATGGCACAGATACGCAGTATTTT
- TRBJ1-1 TRBV18 - CASSPPSVNTEAFF TGTGCCAGCTCACCCCCCTCAGTTAACACTGAAGCTTTCTTT
- TRBJ2-1 TRBV27 TRBD2 CASTLRGLANNEQFF TGTGCCAGCACCCTTCGGGGACTAGCGAACAATGAGCAGTTCTTC
- TRBJ1-3 TRBV2 - CASTGQIFLSGNTIYF TGTGCCAGCACGGGACAAATCTTCCTCTCTGGAAACACCATATATTTT
- TRBJ1-5 TRBV4-1 TRBD1 CASSQRTGGYSNQPQHF TGCGCCAGCAGCCAGCGGACAGGGGGCTATAGCAATCAGCCCCAGCATTTT
- TRBJ2-1 TRBV6-5 TRBD2 CASRSSGRASNEQFF TGTGCCAGCAGATCTAGCGGGAGGGCCTCCAATGAGCAGTTCTTC
- TRBJ2-6 TRBV5-4 - CASRAEGYGANVLTF TGTGCCAGCAGGGCAGAGGGTTATGGGGCCAACGTCCTGACTTTC
- TRBJ1-1 TRBV27 - CASSSPGNTEAFF TGTGCCAGCAGTAGTCCGGGGAACACTGAAGCTTTCTTT
- TRBJ1-2 TRBV19 TRBD1 CASSLQGDANYGYTF TGTGCCAGTAGTTTGCAGGGGGACGCTAACTATGGCTACACCTTC
- TRBJ2-1 TRBV5-1 TRBD2 CASSSAVPGLAGDYEQFF TGCGCCAGCAGCTCGGCTGTCCCGGGACTAGCGGGAGACTATGAGCAGTTCTTC
once TRBJ1-6 TRBV12-3/TRBV12-4 - CASKQTTFRPLHF TGTGCCAGCAAACAGACCACTTTCCGACCCCTCCACTTT
- TRBJ2-3 TRBV6-5 - CASRLQGSSTDTQYF TGTGCCAGCAGGCTACAGGGCTCTTCCACAGATACGCAGTATTTT
- TRBJ2-1 TRBV5-1 TRBD2 CASSSGSGRRSNEQFF TGCGCCAGCAGCAGCGGTAGCGGGAGGCGGAGCAATGAGCAGTTCTTC
- TRBJ2-1 TRBV9 TRBD2 CASSPPSGGPNEQFF TGTGCCAGCAGCCCACCTTCGGGGGGGCCCAATGAGCAGTTCTTC
- TRBJ1-5 TRBV5-6 TRBD1 CASSETGGGQPQHF TGTGCCAGCAGCGAGACAGGGGGCGGTCAGCCCCAGCATTTT
- TRBJ2-3 TRBV9 - CASSVGPSTSTDTQYF TGTGCCAGCAGCGTAGGACCGTCGACTAGCACAGATACGCAGTATTTT
- TRBJ2-7 TRBV11-2 TRBD2 CASSLDTGLAAKYF TGTGCCAGCAGCTTAGATACGGGACTAGCGGCGAAGTACTTC
- TRBJ1-1 TRBV30 TRBD1 CAWGTGTGSTEAFF TGTGCCTGGGGGACCGGGACAGGGTCCACTGAAGCTTTCTTT
- TRBJ1-2 TRBV3-1/TRBV3-2 - CASSQLQNYGYTF TGTGCCAGCAGCCAATTACAGAACTATGGCTACACCTTC
- TRBJ2-7 TRBV5-1 TRBD1 CASSLMGQGSYEQYF TGCGCCAGCAGCTTGATGGGACAGGGCTCCTACGAGCAGTACTTC
- TRBJ2-2 TRBV19 TRBD2 CASRRSGEAGELFF TGTGCCAGTAGGAGGAGCGGGGAGGCCGGGGAGCTGTTTTTT
- TRBJ1-2 TRBV18 - CASSPLSQGIGNGYTF TGTGCCAGCTCACCTCTGTCCCAGGGAATAGGGAATGGCTACACCTTC
- TRBJ1-1 TRBV7-9 - CASSLGHSGGNTEAFF TGTGCCAGCAGCTTAGGGCATTCAGGTGGGAACACTGAAGCTTTCTTT
- TRBJ1-1 TRBV10-2 TRBD1 CASHFAGTGEAEAFF TGCGCCAGCCATTTCGCCGGGACAGGAGAGGCTGAAGCTTTCTTT
- TRBJ1-4 TRBV2 TRBD1 CASSEAEAGGGKLFF TGTGCCAGCAGTGAAGCGGAGGCAGGGGGAGGAAAACTGTTTTTT
- TRBJ2-5 TRBV11-3 TRBD2 CASSLGSSGGQETQYF TGTGCCAGCAGCTTAGGTTCTAGCGGGGGGCAAGAGACCCAGTACTTC
- TRBJ2-1 TRBV2 TRBD2 CASSKGTSTNEQFF TGTGCCAGCAGCAAGGGGACTAGCACCAATGAGCAGTTCTTC
- TRBJ1-6 TRBV9 TRBD1 CASSSRDRNSPLHF TGTGCCAGCAGCTCCCGGGACAGAAATTCACCCCTCCACTTT